This T cell receptor beta chain originates from a study of cytomegalovirus exposure and HLA in healthy donors. Primers for the PCR totalled 60 Vbeta and 13 Jbeta. The method was immunoSEQ multiplex PCR; TCRdb's version includes in-frame clones alone and lacks a portion of them. The table lists around 150,000 clones, roughly three quarters of them singletons. Unmatched junction bases numbered 4, after V lost 0 bases and J lost 4 bases. The CDR3 covers 16 residues. Germline-derived CDR1 and CDR2 are MNHEY and SMNVEV (reference sequence). J is TRBJ1-5 and V is TRBV27; 9 nucleotides match TRBD1. This TCR derives from a woman aged 40 to 55 in good health and CMV-seronegative. Material for sequencing was PBMCs. Written as DNA, the CDR3 is TGTGCCAGCAGTTTATCGAGGACAGGGGTTAATCAGCCCCAGCATTTT. Translated: CASSLSRTGVNQPQHF.